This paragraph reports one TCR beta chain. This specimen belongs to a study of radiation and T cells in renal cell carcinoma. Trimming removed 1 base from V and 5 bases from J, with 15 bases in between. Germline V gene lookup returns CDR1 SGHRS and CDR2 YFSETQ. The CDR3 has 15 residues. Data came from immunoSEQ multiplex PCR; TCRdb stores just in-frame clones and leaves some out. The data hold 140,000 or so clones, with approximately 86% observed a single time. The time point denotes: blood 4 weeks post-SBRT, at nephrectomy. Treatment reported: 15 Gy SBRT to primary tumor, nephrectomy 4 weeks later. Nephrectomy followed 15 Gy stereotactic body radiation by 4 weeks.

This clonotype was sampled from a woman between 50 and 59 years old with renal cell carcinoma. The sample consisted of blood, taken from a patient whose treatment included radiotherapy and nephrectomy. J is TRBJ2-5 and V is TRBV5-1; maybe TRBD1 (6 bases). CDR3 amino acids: CASSLTEGVWETQYF. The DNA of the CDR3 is TGCGCCAGCAGCTTGACCGAGGGGGTTTGGGAGACCCAGTACTTC.